This is a list of T cell receptor beta chains from one sample in a study of CD39 and CD103 CD8 tumor-infiltrating T cells. This table comes from immunoSEQ multiplex PCR, and its TCRdb copy is limited to in-frame clones, with some not included. The sample contains over 15,000 clones, 75% to 95% of which appear only once. Source material: CD8+ T cells sorted from blood. These receptors were collected from a human donor with head and neck squamous cell carcinoma. CDR3s include the opening cysteine and the closing phenylalanine or tryptophan. D genes are given only for firm matches. Size is omitted from some rows. Given values are once, few, many or a class for expanded clones.

>TRBJ1-1|NA|NA|TRBV5-6
CASSLGGNTEAFF
TGTGCCAGCAGCTTAGGGGGGAACACTGAAGCTTTCTTT
>TRBJ1-1|NA|NA|TRBV4-1
CASSLLYPRGAGTEAFF
TGCGCCAGCAGCCTCCTATATCCGCGGGGGGCCGGCACTGAAGCTTTCTTT
>TRBJ2-5|NA|NA|TRBV7-9
CASRTGQETQYF
TGTGCCAGCAGGACAGGACAAGAGACCCAGTACTTC
>TRBJ2-7|TRBD1|NA|TRBV4-2
CASSQDLGTGLYEQYF
TGTGCCAGCAGCCAAGATCTGGGGACAGGGTTGTACGAGCAGTACTTC
>TRBJ1-3|NA|NA|TRBV9
CASSGGSSGNTIYF
TGTGCCAGCTCGGGTGGGAGCTCTGGAAACACCATATATTTT
>TRBJ2-7|TRBD1|NA|TRBV7-9
CASSSGTGGKSYEQYF
TGTGCCAGCAGCTCCGGGACAGGGGGCAAGAGCTACGAGCAGTACTTC
>TRBJ1-2|NA|NA|TRBV5-6
CASREPLDNYGHTF
TGTGCCAGCAGGGAACCGCTGGATAACTATGGCCACACCTTC
>TRBJ2-3|NA|NA|TRBV29-1
CSVTGTTTDTQYF
TGCAGCGTAACGGGGACAACCACAGATACGCAGTATTTT
>TRBJ1-4|TRBD1|NA|TRBV25-1
CASSARAGQGNEKLFF
TGTGCCAGCAGTGCTCGGGCGGGACAGGGGAACGAAAAACTGTTTTTT
>TRBJ2-3|TRBD1|NA|TRBV28
CASSSDWSPTGTGKGDTQYF
TGTGCCAGCAGTTCAGATTGGAGCCCAACCGGGACAGGGAAAGGAGATACGCAGTATTTT
>TRBJ1-5|NA|NA|TRBV6-5
CASSPGFYQPQHF
TGTGCCAGCAGTCCAGGTTTTTATCAGCCCCAGCATTTT
>TRBJ2-2|TRBD2|NA|TRBV5-1
CASRVRGTSGGADTGELFF
TGCGCCAGCAGGGTCCGAGGGACTAGCGGGGGGGCCGACACCGGGGAGCTGTTTTTT
>TRBJ2-1|TRBD2|NA|TRBV27
CASSTGGHPLNEQFF
TGTGCCAGCAGTACGGGAGGACATCCCCTCAATGAGCAGTTCTTC
>TRBJ1-3|NA|NA|TRBV19
CASSPTDPSGNTIYF
TGTGCCAGTAGCCCGACGGACCCCTCTGGAAACACCATATATTTT
>TRBJ1-2|NA|once|TRBV5-3
CARPGHSSDYGYTF
TGTGCCCGACCGGGCCATTCATCTGACTATGGCTACACCTTC
>TRBJ1-1|NA|few|TRBV14
CASSQFRNTEAFF
TGTGCCAGCAGCCAATTTAGGAACACTGAAGCTTTCTTT
>TRBJ1-6|NA|NA|TRBV19
CASSIGGLNSPLHF
TGTGCCAGTAGTATCGGGGGACTTAATTCACCCCTCCACTTT
>TRBJ2-6|NA|once|TRBV4-2
CASSPELGVNVLTF
TGTGCCAGCAGCCCCGAATTGGGGGTCAACGTCCTGACTTTC
>TRBJ2-1|NA|once|TRBV2
CASGEGGGSEQFF
TGTGCCAGCGGGGAGGGGGGGGGATCTGAGCAGTTCTTC
>TRBJ1-1|NA|NA|TRBV7-9
CASSPPTYGAFF
TGTGCCAGCAGCCCACCTACATACGGAGCTTTCTTT
>TRBJ2-4|NA|NA|TRBV4-2
CASSQDSPRGTLAKNIQYF
TGTGCCAGCAGCCAAGATTCCCCTAGGGGAACGCTAGCCAAAAACATTCAGTACTTC
>TRBJ1-3|NA|NA|TRBV5-6
CASSFFLSGVGGNTIYF
TGTGCCAGCAGCTTTTTTCTATCGGGAGTTGGTGGAAACACCATATATTTT
>TRBJ1-2|NA|NA|TRBV7-9
CASSLEAVYYGYTF
TGTGCCAGCAGCTTAGAGGCAGTCTACTATGGCTACACCTTC